This entry lists 25 T cell receptor beta chains sequenced from one sample in a study of blood T cell repertoires in COVID-19. The data were produced by immunoSEQ multiplex PCR, yet TCRdb's version contains in-frame clones alone and is incomplete. The sample shows around 310,000 clones, 90% of them seen only once. Sequencing was carried out using peripheral blood. The receptor set was obtained from a woman aged 40-49 years with COVID-19, enrolled during active disease.

The V gene is TRBV5-4, the J gene TRBJ2-6, with D hard to call. V was trimmed by 3 bases and J by 0 bases, leaving 10 bases between them. Germline CDR1 reads SGHNT; CDR2 reads YYREEE (reference sequence). The CDR3 is made up of 16 amino acids. Written as DNA, the CDR3 is TGTGCCAGCAGCTCCTCTAAAATCTCTGGGGCCAACGTCCTGACTTTC. It translates to CASSSSKISGANVLTF.

The chain recombines TRBV19 with TRBJ1-1; D is possibly TRBD1 (5 bases). The CDR3 runs 14 residues. Trimming stripped 2 bases from V and 4 bases from J, with 11 bases between. Germline lookup yields CDR1 LNHDA and CDR2 SQIVND (reference sequence). CDR3 DNA sequence: TGTGCCAGTAGTATAAGGGACGGGGGCACTGAAGCTTTCTTT. Encoded protein: CASSIRDGGTEAFF.

This chain connects TRBV27 to TRBJ2-5; 7 nucleotides line up with TRBD1. The CDR3 is made up of 14 amino acids. In germline, CDR1 is MNHEY, CDR2 SMNVEV (reference sequence). J lost 7 bases, V lost 3 bases, and 8 bases had no gene match. This chain's CDR3 is CASSFDRDIGTQYF. As DNA, the CDR3 is TGTGCCAGCAGTTTCGACAGGGATATTGGGACCCAGTACTTC.

This clone has just one count. The V and J genes are TRBV27 and TRBJ2-5; the D gene is possibly TRBD2 (6 bases). This CDR3 contains 14 residues. Trimming took off 6 bases at V and 5 bases at J, with 16 bases between the two ends. Germline V CDR1 and CDR2: MNHEY, SMNVEV (reference sequence). DNA for the CDR3: TGTGCCAGCAGAGGCCGTCGGGAGTCGGAGACCCAGTACTTC. It codes for CASRGRRESETQYF.

The V gene is TRBV30, the J gene TRBJ1-5, with TRBD1 as a possible D gene (6 bases). This CDR3 region has 16 residues. V lost 3 bases and J lost 5, with 20 bases in between. Per germline, CDR1 GTSNPN and CDR2 SVGIG (reference sequence). The CDR3 DNA sequence: TGTGCCTGGAGCGCATCGGACAGAACCTACTATCAGCCCCAGCATTTT. Its protein is CAWSASDRTYYQPQHF.

The rearrangement links TRBV5-1 to TRBJ1-1; no clear D. CDR1 is SGHRS and CDR2 is YFSETQ in the germline V gene. The V end lost 0 bases, the J end lost 4 bases, and 10 bases lay between the germline ends. The CDR3 covers 14 residues. The CDR3: CASSLGVSGTEAFF. The DNA for the CDR3 is TGCGCCAGCAGCTTGGGAGTAAGTGGCACTGAAGCTTTCTTT.

This clone has just one count. This rearrangement joins TRBV6-2 or TRBV6-3 to TRBJ2-5; D not resolved. There are 16 residues in the CDR3. Trimming pared 5 bases from V and 0 bases from J, leaving 16 bases between. The germline gives CDR1 MNHEY, CDR2 SVGEGT. CDR3 DNA: TGTGCCAGCAGTCCCCGGGTCAGCCAGTACCAAGAGACCCAGTACTTC. It translates to CASSPRVSQYQETQYF.

This chain connects TRBV5-1 to TRBJ1-1; TRBD1 matches at 7 bases. Per germline, CDR1 SGHRS and CDR2 YFSETQ. This CDR3 spans 16 amino acids. V dropped 2 bases and J dropped 2; count of bases not matched to a gene: 9. For the CDR3, the DNA is TGCGCCAGCAGCTTAACTAACAGGGGTCTTAACACTGAAGCTTTCTTT. Its protein product is CASSLTNRGLNTEAFF.

As for this clone: One end of the junction fails to match germline, which may point to a read error. The chain recombines TRBV19 with TRBJ1-4; tentative D call: TRBD1 (5 bases). The germline CDR1 and CDR2 sequences are LNHDA and SQIVND (reference sequence). The CDR3 runs 16 residues. CDR3 DNA sequence: TGTGCCAGTAGTATAGCAGCGAGCAGGGCTAAGGAAAAACTGTTTTTT. This gives the protein CASSIAASRAKEKLFF.

CDR3 residues: CASSSTGESGGDTQYF. The CDR3 DNA sequence: TGTGCCAGCAGTTCAACAGGGGAAAGTGGTGGAGATACGCAGTATTTT. V usage is TRBV28 and J usage is TRBJ2-3; 7 nucleotides agree with TRBD1. V was clipped by 4 bases and J by 5 bases; unmatched bases: 12. Germline loops: CDR1 MDHEN, CDR2 SYDVKM. This CDR3 contains 16 residues.

The genes are TRBV28 and TRBJ1-1; TRBD1 is a possible D gene (5 bases). CDR1 is MDHEN and CDR2 is SYDVKM in the germline V gene. This CDR3 has 16 amino acids. The V end lost 4 bases, the J end lost 0 bases, and 15 bases lay between the germline ends. CDR3 bases: TGTGCCAGCAGTTCCTCTGGGGCAGGGATGAACACTGAAGCTTTCTTT. Translation: CASSSSGAGMNTEAFF.

The chain couples TRBV28 to TRBJ1-1; perhaps TRBD1 as D (6 bases). Germline V lookup: CDR1 MDHEN, CDR2 SYDVKM. This CDR3 contains 15 residues. V dropped 2 bases and J dropped 1 base, with 11 bases sitting between them. Written as DNA, the CDR3 is TGTGCCAGCAGTTTAAACACAGGGACGAACACTGAAGCTTTCTTT. Protein product: CASSLNTGTNTEAFF.

CDR3 sequence (DNA): TGTGCCAGCACCTACGGGGGGCTTAGGGATTCACCCCTCCACTTT. As protein: CASTYGGLRDSPLHF. This chain uses TRBV5-8 with TRBJ1-6; D is perhaps TRBD1 (6 bases). CDR3 length equals 15 residues. V gave up 6 bases and J gave up 8 bases, with 18 bases separating them. Germline V gene lookup returns CDR1 SGHTS and CDR2 YDEGEE.

In this sample, this clone turned up once. J is TRBJ1-2 and V is TRBV10-3; no clear D gene. Germline lookup yields CDR1 ENHRY and CDR2 SYGVKD. V dropped 2 bases and J dropped 3 bases, with 13 bases sitting between them. This CDR3 region has 15 residues. In nucleotides, the CDR3 is TGTGCCATCAGTGAGCTAACGGCAGGCGACTATGGCTACACCTTC. It is translated as CAISELTAGDYGYTF.

This clone was recorded once. This chain connects TRBV5-4 to TRBJ1-1; 8 nucleotides match TRBD1. After removal of 1 base from V and 14 bases from J, the junction contained 10 bases not matched to a gene. Germline values: CDR1 SGHNT, CDR2 YYREEE (reference sequence). The CDR3 loop spans 13 amino acids. The CDR3 bases are TGTGCCAGCAGCTTGCGCCAGGACAGGGATAGCTTCTTT. This codes for CASSLRQDRDSFF.

This clone has just a few counts. V gene TRBV24-1 combines with J gene TRBJ2-1; TRBD2 agrees at 11 bases. Germline CDR1 is KGHDR and CDR2 is SFDVKD. Trimming removed 5 bases from V and 13 bases from J; junction bases left unmatched: 6. The CDR3 contains 13 residues. The CDR3 spells CATSVSGGAGQFF. CDR3 coding DNA: TGTGCCACCAGTGTTAGCGGGGGGGCGGGACAGTTCTTC.

This clone was seen just once. V usage is TRBV24-1 and J usage is TRBJ1-2, with D tentatively TRBD1 (5 bases). Looked up from germline, CDR1 is KGHDR and CDR2 is SFDVKD. CDR3 size: 14 residues. Trimming removed 5 bases from V and 4 bases from J, with 13 bases in between. CDR3 residues: CATSGSAGPYGYTF. The CDR3 coding sequence is TGTGCCACCAGTGGGAGCGCAGGGCCCTATGGCTACACCTTC.

This chain joins TRBV28 and TRBJ2-3; D is perhaps TRBD2 (5 bases). The CDR3 spans 13 residues. The V gene's germline CDR1 is MDHEN and CDR2 SYDVKM. The germline V and J ends were trimmed by 8 bases and 0 bases, with 9 bases remaining between them. The CDR3 DNA follows: TGTGCCAGCTTCGGACTTAGCACAGATACGCAGTATTTT. It encodes CASFGLSTDTQYF.

This chain connects TRBV7-8 to TRBJ1-1, with D perhaps TRBD1 (6 bases). The germline V and J ends were trimmed by 5 bases and 6 bases, with 10 bases remaining between them. The CDR3 has 12 amino acids. From germline, CDR1 is SGHVS and CDR2 FQNEAQ. CDR3 loop: CASSQQGSEAFF. The CDR3 DNA reads as TGTGCCAGCAGCCAACAGGGATCTGAAGCTTTCTTT.

V gene TRBV27 combines with J gene TRBJ2-1; weak D call: TRBD1 (5 bases). Per germline, CDR1 MNHEY and CDR2 SMNVEV (reference sequence). The CDR3 is made up of 12 amino acids. V was trimmed by 3 bases and J by 15 bases, leaving 15 bases between them. The CDR3 region is CASSFGGRVRFF. In DNA, the CDR3 is TGTGCCAGCAGTTTTGGTGGCAGGGTTCGGTTCTTC.

The rearrangement uses TRBV5-1 and TRBJ1-2, with TRBD1 identical over 9 bases. V lost 0 bases to trimming and J lost 5 bases; unmatched junction nucleotides: 2. Germline CDR1 and CDR2: SGHRS and YFSETQ. This CDR3 comprises 14 residues. The CDR3 is CASSLVGQGYGYTF. As DNA, the CDR3 is TGCGCCAGCAGCTTGGTAGGACAGGGGTATGGCTACACCTTC.

The genes are TRBV6-5 and TRBJ1-2; 7 bases line up with TRBD1. Per germline, CDR1 MNHEY and CDR2 SVGAGI. After removal of 6 bases from V and 5 bases from J, the junction contained 12 bases not matched to a gene. The CDR3 has 15 residues. CDR3 amino acids: CASSKHRGVKYGYTF. The CDR3, as DNA: TGTGCCAGCAGCAAACACAGGGGCGTAAAGTATGGCTACACCTTC.

V usage is TRBV2 and J usage is TRBJ2-1; 8 positions agree with TRBD2. Germline lookup yields CDR1 SNHLY and CDR2 FYNNEI. This CDR3 spans 14 amino acids. After removal of 8 bases from V and 9 bases from J, the junction contained 12 bases not matched to a gene. CDR3 sequence (DNA): TGTGCCAGCTCGGGGGGGGGCCCACTCAGTGAGCAGTTCTTC. Translated, it gives CASSGGGPLSEQFF.

V and J are TRBV7-3 and TRBJ2-1; the match to TRBD1 covers 9 bases. Trimming at V came to 5 bases and at J to 2 bases, leaving 4 bases not matched to a gene. The germline V gene has CDR1 SGHTA and CDR2 FQGTGA. This CDR3 comprises 15 residues. CDR3 bases: TGTGCCAGCAGCCCAGGGACAGGGCCCTACAATGAGCAGTTCTTC. This sequence encodes CASSPGTGPYNEQFF.

This chain links TRBV28 with TRBJ2-7; TRBD1 aligns across 7 bases. Germline trimming cut 4 bases from V and 2 bases from J; bases unmatched to any gene: 2. CDR3 length: 13 amino acids. Per germline, CDR1 MDHEN and CDR2 SYDVKM. The CDR3 DNA follows: TGTGCCAGCAGTTCGGGACAGACCTACGAGCAGTACTTC. Translated, it gives CASSSGQTYEQYF.